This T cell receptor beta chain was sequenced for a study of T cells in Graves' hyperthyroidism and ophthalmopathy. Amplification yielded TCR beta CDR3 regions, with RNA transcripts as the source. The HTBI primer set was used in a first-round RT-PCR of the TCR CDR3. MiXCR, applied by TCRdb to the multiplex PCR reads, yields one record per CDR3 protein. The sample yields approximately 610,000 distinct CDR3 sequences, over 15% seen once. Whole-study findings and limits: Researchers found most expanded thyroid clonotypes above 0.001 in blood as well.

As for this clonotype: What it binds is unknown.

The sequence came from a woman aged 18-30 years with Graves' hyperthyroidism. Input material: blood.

The CDR3 DNA is TGTGCCATCAGTGGCCGGGACGCCGGGCTCGAGCAGTACTTC. It translates to CAISGRDAGLEQYF. The V and J genes are TRBV10-3 and TRBJ2-7; D is possibly TRBD1 or TRBD2 (5 bases each). V was trimmed by 4 bases and J by 6 bases, leaving 16 bases between them. Germline CDR1 and CDR2: ENHRY and SYGVKD. The CDR3 has 14 residues.